The next 16 T cell receptor beta chains were all read from a single sample in a study of cytomegalovirus exposure and HLA in healthy donors. PCR used 60 Vbeta primers and 13 Jbeta primers. Clones were sequenced by immunoSEQ multiplex PCR, and TCRdb holds only the in-frame ones, with some missing. The repertoire consists of roughly 99,000 clones, with 81% occurring once and the leading ten covering around 2.1%. The sample consisted of PBMCs. Receptors were obtained from a young man in good health and CMV-seronegative.

In its sample, this clone was seen a few times. The V gene is TRBV6-4, the J gene TRBJ2-5; TRBD2 aligns across 10 bases. CDR1 and CDR2 from the germline V gene are MRHNA and SNTAGT. The CDR3 has 15 residues. The junction had 3 bases not matched to a gene; V was cut back by 3 bases and J by 2 bases. The CDR3 nucleotides read TGTGCCAGCAGTGAAGCTAGCGGGGGACAAGAGACCCAGTACTTC. Translating it yields CASSEASGGQETQYF.

This chain uses TRBV9 with TRBJ1-4, with 9 bases identical to TRBD1. The germline CDR1 and CDR2 sequences are SGDLS and YYNGEE. The CDR3 consists of 16 residues. Trimming at V came to 1 base and at J to 11 bases, leaving 12 bases not matched to a gene. CDR3 sequence: CASSVSGGQGLEKLFF. The DNA of the CDR3 is TGTGCCAGCAGCGTATCCGGGGGACAGGGCCTCGAGAAACTGTTTTTT. Combining the CDR3 with reference TRBV9 and TRBJ1-4 gives the whole variable domain DSGVTQTPKHLITATGQRVTLRCSPRSGDLSVYWYQQSLDQGLQFLIQYYNGEERAKGNILERFSAQQFPDLHSELNLSSLELGDSALYFCASSVSGGQGLEKLFFGSGTQLSVL.

The rearrangement links TRBV6-5 to TRBJ2-2; 9 bases are shared with TRBD1. Germline CDR1 is MNHEY and CDR2 is SVGAGI. The CDR3 runs 14 residues. V lost 7 bases, J lost 3 bases, and 3 bases stayed unmatched. The CDR3 nucleotides are TGTGCCAGCAAACAGGGGGCATACACCGGGGAGCTGTTTTTT. Its protein is CASKQGAYTGELFF.

This sequence joins TRBV11-2 and TRBJ2-5; 7 bases align to TRBD2. In germline, CDR1 is SGHAT, CDR2 FQNNGV. V was clipped by 1 base and J by 2 bases; unmatched bases: 4. The length of the CDR3 is 15 residues. The CDR3 coding sequence is TGTGCCAGCAGCTTAGGTTCCGGGGGGCAAGAGACCCAGTACTTC. Amino acid sequence: CASSLGSGGQETQYF.

This chain connects TRBV4-1 to TRBJ2-5; D gene unclear. V was shortened by 2 bases and J by 2 bases, with 9 bases between the two germline ends. Looked up from germline, CDR1 is MGHRA and CDR2 is YSYEKL. This CDR3 contains 14 residues. The CDR3 DNA is TGCGCCAGCAGCCAAATTTCCATTCAAGAGACCCAGTACTTC. Its protein is CASSQISIQETQYF.

The rearrangement joins TRBV19 to TRBJ2-7, with D possibly TRBD1 on 5 matching bases. This CDR3 comprises 12 residues. Germline assignment: CDR1 LNHDA and CDR2 SQIVND (reference sequence). V dropped 5 bases and J dropped 4 bases, with 9 bases sitting between them. CDR3 residues: CASSGADYEQYF. CDR3 bases: TGTGCCAGTAGTGGGGCAGATTACGAGCAGTACTTC. The full variable domain, in which reference TRBV19 and TRBJ2-7 provide the parts outside the CDR3, is DGGITQSPKYLFRKEGQNVTLSCEQNLNHDAMYWYRQDPGQGLRLIYYSQIVNDFQKGDIAEGYSVSREKKESFPLTVTSAQKNPTAFYLCASSGADYEQYFGPGTRLTVT.

The rearrangement uses TRBV4-1 and TRBJ2-4, with D possibly TRBD2 on 6 matching bases. Trimming took off 1 base at V and 2 bases at J, with 15 bases between the two ends. The CDR3 loop spans 17 amino acids. Germline CDR1 MGHRA, CDR2 YSYEKL. This chain's CDR3 is CASSQGWGGGTKNIQYF. CDR3 DNA sequence: TGCGCCAGCAGCCAAGGTTGGGGCGGCGGGACCAAAAACATTCAGTACTTC.

The V call is TRBV14, the J call TRBJ1-1, with 9 bases matching TRBD1. Germline V CDR1 and CDR2: SGHDN, FVKESK. V lost 6 bases to trimming and J lost 6 bases; unmatched junction nucleotides: 11. The CDR3 covers 15 residues. The CDR3 sequence: CASRGYPGQGPEAFF. In nucleotides, the CDR3 is TGTGCCAGCAGGGGATACCCGGGACAGGGCCCTGAAGCTTTCTTT. Using reference TRBV14 and TRBJ1-1 for the parts outside the CDR3, the full variable domain is EAGVTQFPSHSVIEKGQTVTLRCDPISGHDNLYWYRRVMGKEIKFLLHFVKESKQDESGMPNNRFLAERTGGTYSTLKVQPAELEDSGVYFCASRGYPGQGPEAFFGQGTRLTVV.

The J gene is TRBJ1-1, the V gene TRBV7-3, with a weak D call TRBD1 (6 bases). Trimming pared 5 bases from V and 4 bases from J, leaving 11 bases between. Germline CDR1 SGHTA, CDR2 FQGTGA. The CDR3 length is 13 residues. As DNA, the CDR3 is TGTGCCAGCAGCCCGGGGGGCGTCACTGAAGCTTTCTTT. It translates to CASSPGGVTEAFF.

The V and J genes are TRBV19 and TRBJ1-5, with a weak D call TRBD1 (6 bases). The V gene's germline CDR1 is LNHDA and CDR2 SQIVND (reference sequence). CDR3 length: 14 amino acids. V shed 6 bases and J shed 4 bases, with 13 bases lying between them. The CDR3 DNA sequence: TGTGCCAGTAGGGAAGGACAGCTGAATCAGCCCCAGCATTTT. This encodes CASREGQLNQPQHF.

V usage is TRBV30 and J usage is TRBJ2-2; possible D gene TRBD2, 6 bases. With 5 bases removed from V and 4 bases from J, the gap between germline ends came to 17 bases. Looked up from germline, CDR1 is GTSNPN and CDR2 is SVGIG (reference sequence). The CDR3 spans 15 residues. This CDR3 is CAWRPPGVRTGELFF. The DNA of the CDR3 is TGTGCCTGGCGCCCGCCGGGGGTTCGCACCGGGGAGCTGTTTTTT.

This chain joins TRBV6-5 and TRBJ2-1; the D gene is possibly TRBD1 (7 bases). CDR3 length: 16 amino acids. V dropped 4 bases and J dropped 0 bases, with 13 bases sitting between them. Per germline, CDR1 MNHEY and CDR2 SVGAGI. The CDR3 loop reads CASSSPQGGSYNEQFF. Written as DNA, the CDR3 is TGTGCCAGCAGTTCGCCGCAGGGGGGCTCCTACAATGAGCAGTTCTTC.

The CDR3 loop reads CASSLPLETISGHSYNEQFF. CDR3 sequence (DNA): TGCGCCAGCAGCTTGCCACTAGAAACCATAAGCGGGCACTCCTACAATGAGCAGTTCTTC. This chain links TRBV5-1 with TRBJ2-1; perhaps TRBD2 as D (6 bases). Germline V gives CDR1 SGHRS, CDR2 YFSETQ. V was pared by 1 base and J by 0 bases, with 23 bases between. CDR3 length: 20 amino acids.

This clone showed up just a few times. The rearrangement links TRBV10-1 to TRBJ2-1; unclear D gene. The V end lost 2 bases, the J end lost 0 bases, and 8 bases lay between the germline ends. Germline V gene sequence: CDR1 WNHNN, CDR2 SYGVQD (reference sequence). The CDR3 extends over 15 amino acids. CDR3 in amino acids: CASSEDFYSYNEQFF. The CDR3 nucleotides read TGCGCCAGCAGTGAGGACTTTTACTCCTACAATGAGCAGTTCTTC.

This clone has a handful of counts. V gene TRBV6-1 combines with J gene TRBJ2-3, with TRBD2 as a possible D gene (6 bases). The germline gives CDR1 MNHNS, CDR2 SASEGT. The CDR3 extends over 15 amino acids. Trimming cost V 3 bases and J 6 bases, with 16 bases left between them. The CDR3: CASSDRSGAADTQYF. The DNA of the CDR3 is TGTGCCAGCAGTGATCGTTCGGGAGCGGCGGATACGCAGTATTTT.

The chain recombines TRBV30 with TRBJ2-7; maybe TRBD2 (6 bases). The CDR3 is 12 residues long. The V and J ends lost 1 base and 2 bases respectively, with 6 bases between them. Germline V gene data show CDR1 as GTSNPN and CDR2 as SVGIG (reference sequence). CDR3 sequence: CAWSGTTYEQYF. The CDR3 DNA reads TGTGCCTGGAGTGGGACTACCTACGAGCAGTACTTC.